This T cell receptor (beta chain) was found in a study of identical twins. Study conclusions and caveats: The study drew conclusions from cross-sectional statistical analysis, not from following the same donors. Memory repertoires showed no such pattern, whereas abundant cord blood beta clonotypes carried fewer insertions.

As to this clonotype: No antigen is known for it.

TCRdb redid the calling of the 5' RACE reads with MiXCR, one entry per CDR3 protein. The data hold 500,000 to 650,000 distinct CDR3 sequences, with approximately 20% observed a single time. This sample also belongs to another study, concerning yellow fever vaccine responses in identical twins. As that report states: Reported findings indicate that twins' vaccine T cell responses seemed partially convergent, partially personalized.

The receptor comes from a young woman in good health. Sequenced: CD4+ T cells sorted from blood.

This CDR3 reads CASSLRRLAGGADTQYF. The CDR3 bases are TGTGCCAGCAGCTTAAGGAGACTAGCGGGAGGAGCAGATACGCAGTATTTT. This rearrangement joins TRBV7-8 to TRBJ2-3; TRBD2 matches 13 bases. Losses at the gene ends were 2 bases for V and 4 bases for J; bases not matched to a gene: 6. The CDR3 is 17 amino acids. Germline CDR1 reads SGHVS; CDR2 reads FQNEAQ.